This T cell receptor beta chain originates from a study of long-term antiretroviral therapy in people with HIV. Researchers ran immunoSEQ v3.0 at survey level. Sequencing aimed to cover about 40,000-55,000 T-cell genomes per sample. Measured with immunoSEQ multiplex PCR; TCRdb has only the in-frame clones, and not every one. Of tens of thousands of clones listed, around 85% are singletons. With regard to this clone: Its antigen is as yet unknown.

Trimming removed 1 base from V and 4 bases from J; junction bases left unmatched: 3. Germline V gene sequence: CDR1 SGHTA, CDR2 FQGNSA. This CDR3 comprises 15 residues. Study-wide points: Relative to transplant donor controls, diversity remained lower despite increasing after ART. Within the repertoire, clones expanded before ART were dominant at all time points.

The chain couples TRBV7-2 to TRBJ2-1, with 8 bases aligning to TRBD2. The sequence was obtained from a man aged 35-49 years with HIV. Source: unsorted PBMCs, taken about 5 years after starting antiretroviral therapy. DNA for the CDR3: TGTGCCAGCAGCTTAGGTAGCGGGGAATACAATGAGCAGTTCTTC. Protein sequence: CASSLGSGEYNEQFF.